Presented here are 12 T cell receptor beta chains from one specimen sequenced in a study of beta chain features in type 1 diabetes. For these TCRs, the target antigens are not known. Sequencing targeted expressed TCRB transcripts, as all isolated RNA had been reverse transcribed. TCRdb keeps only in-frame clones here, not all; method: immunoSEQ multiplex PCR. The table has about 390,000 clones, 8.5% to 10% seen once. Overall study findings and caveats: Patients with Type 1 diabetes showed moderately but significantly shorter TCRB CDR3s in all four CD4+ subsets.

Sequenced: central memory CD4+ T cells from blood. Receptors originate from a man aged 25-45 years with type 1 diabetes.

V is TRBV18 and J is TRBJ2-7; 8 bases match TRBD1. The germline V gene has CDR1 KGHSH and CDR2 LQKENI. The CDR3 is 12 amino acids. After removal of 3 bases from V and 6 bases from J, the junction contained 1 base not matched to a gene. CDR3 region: CASSPTGAEQYF. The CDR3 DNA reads TGTGCCAGCTCACCGACAGGGGCCGAGCAGTACTTC.

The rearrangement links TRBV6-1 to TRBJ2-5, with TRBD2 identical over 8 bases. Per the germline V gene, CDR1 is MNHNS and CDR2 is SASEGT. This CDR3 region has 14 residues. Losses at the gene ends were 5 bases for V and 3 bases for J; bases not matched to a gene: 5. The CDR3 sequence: CASSITLAEETQYF. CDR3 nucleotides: TGTGCCAGCAGTATAACACTAGCGGAAGAGACCCAGTACTTC.

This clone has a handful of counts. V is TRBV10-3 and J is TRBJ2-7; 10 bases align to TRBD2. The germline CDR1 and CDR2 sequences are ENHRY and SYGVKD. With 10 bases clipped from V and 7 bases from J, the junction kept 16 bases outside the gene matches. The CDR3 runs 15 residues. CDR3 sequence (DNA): TGTGCCAGCACCCTCATGGGGCTAGCGGGAGCTGAGCAGTACTTC. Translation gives CASTLMGLAGAEQYF.

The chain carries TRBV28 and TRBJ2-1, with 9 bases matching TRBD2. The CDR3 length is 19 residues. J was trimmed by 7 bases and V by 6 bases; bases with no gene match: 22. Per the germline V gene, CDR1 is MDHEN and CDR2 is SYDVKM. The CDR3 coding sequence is TGTGCCAGCAGCTCGCAGACGGCGGGAGGGCCAGGTGTGAGAAATGAGCAGTTCTTC. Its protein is CASSSQTAGGPGVRNEQFF.

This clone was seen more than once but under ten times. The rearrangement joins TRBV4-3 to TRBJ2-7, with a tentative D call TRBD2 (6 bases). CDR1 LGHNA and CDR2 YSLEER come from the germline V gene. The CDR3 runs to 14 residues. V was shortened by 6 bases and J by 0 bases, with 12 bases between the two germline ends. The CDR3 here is CASRREVSSYEQYF. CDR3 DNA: TGCGCCAGCAGGAGGGAGGTGAGCTCCTACGAGCAGTACTTC.

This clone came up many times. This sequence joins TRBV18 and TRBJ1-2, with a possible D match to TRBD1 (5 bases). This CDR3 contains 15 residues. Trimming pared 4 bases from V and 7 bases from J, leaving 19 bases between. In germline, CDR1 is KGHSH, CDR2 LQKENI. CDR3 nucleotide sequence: TGTGCCAGCTCACGTTATGAGGACCTCGGGGGTGGCTACACCTTC. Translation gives CASSRYEDLGGGYTF.

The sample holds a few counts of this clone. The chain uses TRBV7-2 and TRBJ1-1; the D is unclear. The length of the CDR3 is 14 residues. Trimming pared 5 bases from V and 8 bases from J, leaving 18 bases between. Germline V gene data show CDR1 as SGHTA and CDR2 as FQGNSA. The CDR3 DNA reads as TGTGCCAGCAGCCCTAGATATGGAGCGAGAGAAGCTTTCTTT. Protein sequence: CASSPRYGAREAFF.

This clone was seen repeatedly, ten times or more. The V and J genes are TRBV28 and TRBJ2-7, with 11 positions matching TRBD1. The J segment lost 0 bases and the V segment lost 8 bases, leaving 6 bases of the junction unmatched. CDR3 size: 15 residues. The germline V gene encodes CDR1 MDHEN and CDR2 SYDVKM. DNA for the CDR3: TGTGCCAGCTTCTCCGGGACAGGGGGCTCCTACGAGCAGTACTTC. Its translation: CASFSGTGGSYEQYF.

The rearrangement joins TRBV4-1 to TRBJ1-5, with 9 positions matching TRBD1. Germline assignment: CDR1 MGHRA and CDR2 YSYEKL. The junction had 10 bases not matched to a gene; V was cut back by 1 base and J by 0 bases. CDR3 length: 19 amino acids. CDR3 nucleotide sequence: TGCGCCAGCAGCCAAGGGCCTCAACAGGGGGCTTTTAGCAATCAGCCCCAGCATTTT. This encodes CASSQGPQQGAFSNQPQHF.

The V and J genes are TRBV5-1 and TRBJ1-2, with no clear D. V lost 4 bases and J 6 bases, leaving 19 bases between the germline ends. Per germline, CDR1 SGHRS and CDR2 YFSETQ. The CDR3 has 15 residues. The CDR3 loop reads CASSVGRGARDGYTF. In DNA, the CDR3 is TGCGCCAGCAGCGTTGGACGAGGTGCTAGGGATGGCTACACCTTC.

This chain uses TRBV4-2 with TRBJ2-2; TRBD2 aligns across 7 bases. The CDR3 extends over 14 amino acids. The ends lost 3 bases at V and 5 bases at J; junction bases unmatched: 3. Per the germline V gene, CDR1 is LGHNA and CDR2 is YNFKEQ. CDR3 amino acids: CASSHVSGTGELFF. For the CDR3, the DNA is TGTGCCAGCAGCCATGTTAGCGGGACCGGGGAGCTGTTTTTT.

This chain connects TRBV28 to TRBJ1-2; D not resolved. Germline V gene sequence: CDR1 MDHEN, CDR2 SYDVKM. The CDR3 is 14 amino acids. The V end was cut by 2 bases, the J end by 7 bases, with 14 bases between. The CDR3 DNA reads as TGTGCCAGCAGTTTACCCGTAGGGTATATTGGCTACACCTTC. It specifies CASSLPVGYIGYTF.